This TCR beta chain was identified in a study of blood T cell repertoires in COVID-19. About the research overall: Collection of acute and convalescent COVID-19 samples took place in the United States, Italy and Spain.

The CDR3 extends over 14 amino acids. Germline CDR1 reads LNHDA; CDR2 reads SQIVND (reference sequence). V lost 4 bases and J lost 8, with 17 bases in between. Authors' methods: Nucleated cell number was recorded as an estimate derived from reference gene primer amplification. This table comes from immunoSEQ multiplex PCR, and its TCRdb copy is limited to in-frame clones, with some not included. That table furnishes V, J and clone size, whereas the DNA furnished D and trimming. The sample consists of 90,000 or so clones, 65% to 90% of them appearing once. Material for sequencing was peripheral blood. The receptor was isolated from a man in his sixties with acute or convalescent COVID-19. This chain uses TRBV19 with TRBJ1-2; D gene unclear. This CDR3 reads CASSTYRYQPGYTF. CDR3 in DNA: TGTGCCAGTAGTACGTACAGATATCAACCAGGCTACACCTTC.